This T cell receptor beta chain was obtained from a study of T-cell reconstitution after alpha-beta-depleted transplantation in children. Trimming cost V 6 bases and J 11 bases, with 14 bases left between them. The length of the CDR3 is 12 residues. The germline CDR1 and CDR2 sequences are MNHEY and SVGAGI. For TCRbeta, the library was prepared with unique molecular identifiers. In TCRdb, the PCR reads were re-called with MiXCR into one record per CDR3 protein. The sample consists of about 540,000 distinct CDR3 sequences, 15% to 20% of them appearing once. This clonotype has a handful of counts. This specimen was PBMCs from the stem cell graft donor, taken from the stem cell graft. The V and J genes are TRBV6-5 and TRBJ2-1; TRBD1 is a possible D gene (6 bases). This clonotype was obtained from a human donor who donated a stem cell graft to a child with acute lymphoblastic leukemia. The CDR3 coding sequence is TGTGCCAGCAGCTACGGTACAGGGAAGCAGTTCTTC. Translating it yields CASSYGTGKQFF.